This T cell receptor (beta chain) was observed in a study of Ad26.COV2.S vaccination and SARS-CoV-2 variants. Study details: Participants got Ad26.COV2.S intramuscularly, once or twice 56 days apart. General study results and limits: Total responses of T cells may have been underestimated by the analyses of TCR breadth and depth.

The table came from immunoSEQ multiplex PCR; TCRdb's copy has only in-frame clones and leaves some out. The table shows roughly 300,000 clones, with around 90% occurring only once. A word on this clone: What it recognizes is unknown.

Germline lookup yields CDR1 MNHEY and CDR2 SVGAGI. V was cut by 3 bases and J by 7 bases, with 12 bases left in between. CDR3 size: 13 residues. Treatment indicated: roughly 20 received Ad26.COV2.S at low or high dose, single or two shots; about 5 received placebo; per-sample allocation not given. Each sample was drawn 63 days after the first injection (of vaccine or placebo). Sequencing used peripheral blood, obtained in a trial of Ad26.COV2.S vaccine versus placebo. The TCR comes from a person between 18 and 65 years old who received the Ad26.COV2.S COVID-19 vaccine or a placebo. This chain uses TRBV6-5 with TRBJ1-2; D possibly corresponds to TRBD1 (5 bases). CDR3 coding DNA: TGTGCCAGCAGTTATGACCGGGACGGTGGCTACACCTTC. Its translation: CASSYDRDGGYTF.